This T cell receptor (beta chain) was documented in a study of beta chain features in type 1 diabetes (dated by TCRdb to the late 2010s). For the study in its entirety: No differences in mean age, gender distribution, total cell number or subset yield were found between patients and healthy donors. Across all samples, almost 110 million sorted cells were examined, and cell number per subset correlated strongly with RNA yield. The study compared the TCRB repertoires of sorted circulating CD4+ T cell subsets in recently diagnosed type 1 diabetes patients with those in matched healthy donors. Regulatory and stem cell-like memory subsets were isolated from only 8 patients and roughly eight healthy donors, whereas naive and central memory subsets came from all 30 or so donors. Study-wide findings and limitations: Type 1 diabetes patients showed a moderate but significant shortening of TCRB CDR3 length in all four CD4+ subsets. Naive, central memory and regulatory TCRB repertoires appeared more similar among patients than among healthy donors. Patients with type 1 diabetes made fewer insertions and deleted more nucleotides at VDJ recombination sites, implying thymic rearrangement abnormalities. Shorter templates might be favored by PCR, yet because patient and control samples were amplified and corrected together, any such skew would affect both groups equally. HLA sub-analyses involved small numbers of individuals, so any influence of HLA type on TCRB rearrangement remained unresolved. Because cDNA was sequenced instead of genomic DNA, highly expressing activated cells could be over-represented, though the groups showed no difference in activation or CD3 levels.

The CDR3 starts with the cysteine, ends with the phenylalanine, and has 12 residues. Only CDR3 DNA is held: 36 bases, read in frame from base 1. Looking up the germline V gene yields CDR1 SGHRS and CDR2 YFSETQ. Trimming removed 0 bases from V and 4 bases from J, leaving 3 bases between the germline ends. A note on this clone: Its recognized antigen is unknown. No quality values exist for individual bases; no much larger clone is one base distant.

The entire isolated RNA was reverse transcribed using the High Capacity cDNA Reverse Transcription Kit, and thus expressed TCRB transcripts were sequenced. Deep immunoSEQ sequencing was performed on naive, central memory and regulatory T cell samples, with an average of roughly 3.6 million total reads per sample. Sorted cells were lysed in RLT buffer and RNA was extracted with DNase-treated RNeasy Micro or Mini kits, depending on cell number. To prevent cross-contamination, every cell subset was processed on its own, while patient and healthy donor samples were processed together. The immunoSEQ multiplex PCR was used to amplify TCRB sequences from cDNA, generating 87-bp fragments that spanned the CDR3 region. Sequencing of the amplicons was performed on the Illumina HiSeq platform. As for the authors' bioinformatics: PCR bias was corrected computationally using synthetic template baselines, and reads within Hamming distance 2 were collapsed, with unmergeable singletons discarded. Reads were aligned to IMGT to assign V, D and J genes, CDR3 length, and insertions or deletions at six rearrangement sites. Clonotype counts were normalized to sorted cell number within each subset before computing true diversity and Gini coefficients with the tcR R package. The overlap coefficient, calculated on TCRB nucleotide sequences, was used to quantify repertoire sharing. In TCRdb, the immuneACCESS table is reduced to in-frame sequences with V and J assigned. These tables do not hold every clone; where another copy was compared, an unresolved V gene accounts for under half, and the others remain unexplained. V and J calls and clone size are as listed in that table; D and trimming were resolved from the DNA. The sample records around 170,000 clones, roughly 9% of which are singletons. The ten largest clones take up 0.7% of the sample.

From each donor, a single peripheral blood sample of around 120 mL on average was drawn into heparinised tubes. A BD FACSAria II and a panel including CD45RO, CCR7, CD25, CD127, CD95 and CD27 were used to sort naive, central memory, regulatory and stem cell-like memory CD4+ T cells. Purity was above 95% for every sorted population. PBMCs were isolated right away by Lymphoprep density gradient centrifugation and were stained directly, without culture. So that batch effects would be minimized, each experiment stained and sorted samples in pairs, pairing one healthy donor with one patient. The clonotype was recovered from a woman aged 25 to 45 with type 1 diabetes. The source material was central memory CD4+ T cells from blood. The chain links TRBV5-1 with TRBJ2-3, with no D gene named confidently. DNA sequence: TGCGCCAGCAGCTTGGCCGCAGATACGCAGTATTTT. The encoded protein is CASSLAADTQYF.